The 21 T cell receptor beta chains below all came from one sample that was sequenced in a study of blood T cells in healthy people across ages. A J-beta primer mix and a sample-barcoded 5' primer were used in a second PCR of about 7 to 12 cycles. One entry per CDR3 protein results from TCRdb running MiXCR on the 5' RACE reads. Counted here are approximately 670,000 distinct CDR3 sequences, approximately 40% occurring once; the ten biggest clones make up around 30%. Source material: blood. These receptors all stem from a man at least 80 years old in good health.

The chain employs TRBV4-3 and TRBJ2-1; 8 nucleotides align to TRBD2. Germline V lookup: CDR1 LGHNA, CDR2 YSLEER. This CDR3 has 16 residues. With 5 bases clipped from V and 4 bases from J, the junction kept 10 bases outside the gene matches. The CDR3 here is CASSSTAGAAYNEQFF. CDR3 DNA sequence: TGCGCCAGCAGCTCTACAGCGGGAGCTGCATACAATGAGCAGTTCTTC.

The chain joins TRBV29-1 to TRBJ2-1, with D perhaps assigned TRBD1 or TRBD2 (6 bases each). The germline V gene has CDR1 SQVTM and CDR2 ANQGSEA. The V gene lost 3 bases and the J gene lost 9 bases, with 18 bases spanning the gap. The CDR3 has 14 amino acids. CDR3 nucleotide sequence: TGCAGCGTTGATCTGGGGGGCGGCCACAGTGAGCAGTTCTTC. This encodes CSVDLGGGHSEQFF.

The chain combines TRBV18 with TRBJ2-1; D is possibly TRBD1 (7 bases). Germline V gene data show CDR1 as KGHSH and CDR2 as LQKENI. The CDR3 extends over 16 amino acids. Deletions cut 6 bases from V and 5 bases from J, with 20 bases between. The CDR3 coding sequence is TGTGCCAGCTCGCCCACAGTCCCAGGGGGGAACAATGAGCAGTTCTTC. Its protein product is CASSPTVPGGNNEQFF.

This sequence joins TRBV29-1 and TRBJ2-7; D is unclear. This CDR3 region has 12 residues. Trimming took 5 bases from V and 4 from J, leaving 12 bases between them. Germline lookup yields CDR1 SQVTM and CDR2 ANQGSEA. This CDR3 is CSVWTPDYEQYF. The DNA for the CDR3 is TGCAGCGTTTGGACGCCGGATTACGAGCAGTACTTC.

This clonotype was counted at least ten times. V and J are TRBV11-3 and TRBJ2-7; the D gene is possibly TRBD2 (5 bases). Trimming took 4 bases from V and 5 from J, leaving 6 bases between them. Germline-derived CDR1 and CDR2 are SGHNT and YENEEA. The length of the CDR3 is 11 residues. The CDR3 region has the DNA TGTGCCAGCAGCTACGGGGACGAGCAGTACTTC. Its protein is CASSYGDEQYF. Combining the CDR3 with reference TRBV11-3 and TRBJ2-7 gives the whole variable domain EAGVVQSPRYKIIEKKQPVAFWCNPISGHNTLYWYLQNLGQGPELLIRYENEEAVDDSQLPKDRFSAERLKGVDSTLKIQPAELGDSAVYLCASSYGDEQYFGPGTRLTVT.

This clonotype was seen a few times. V usage is TRBV7-9 and J usage is TRBJ2-7, with 7 nucleotides matching TRBD1. This CDR3 region has 15 residues. The V and J ends lost 3 bases and 9 bases, in that order; junction bases with no gene match: 14. Germline lookup yields CDR1 SEHNR and CDR2 FQNEAQ (reference sequence). CDR3 sequence: CASSFYRGSGDVQYF. The CDR3 DNA follows: TGTGCCAGCAGCTTTTACAGGGGTTCAGGTGATGTGCAGTACTTC. The full variable domain, in which reference TRBV7-9 and TRBJ2-7 provide the parts outside the CDR3, is DTGVSQNPRHKITKRGQNVTFRCDPISEHNRLYWYRQTLGQGPEFLTYFQNEAQLEKSRLLSDRFSAERPKGSFSTLEIQRTEQGDSAMYLCASSFYRGSGDVQYFGPGTRLTVT.

This clonotype was seen just once. Germline is not matched at one junction end, which may reflect a read error. The chain joins TRBV20-1 to TRBJ1-2, with TRBD1 matching over 7 bases. The CDR3 is 15 amino acids. In germline, CDR1 is DFQATT, CDR2 SNEGSKA (reference sequence). In nucleotides, the CDR3 is TGCAGTGCTAGAGCCACGGACAGGTCTAACTATGGCGACACCTTC. Residues: CSARATDRSNYGDTF.

The chain employs TRBV6-2 or TRBV6-3 and TRBJ1-1; 7 bases are shared with TRBD1. Germline lookup yields CDR1 MNHEY and CDR2 SVGEGT. The CDR3 covers 16 residues. After removal of 2 bases from V and 11 bases from J, the junction contained 17 bases not matched to a gene. Written as DNA, the CDR3 is TGTGCCAGCAGTTACGAGAGGAACAGGGGAGTAATCGCGGCTTTCTTT. This codes for CASSYERNRGVIAAFF.

The J gene is TRBJ2-6, the V gene TRBV6-1, with 9 bases fitting TRBD1. Germline V CDR1 and CDR2: MNHNS, SASEGT. The trim removed 6 bases at V and 4 bases at J, leaving 13 bases unmatched. The CDR3 is 18 residues long. The CDR3 reads CASSLKGQGISGANVLTF. For the CDR3, the DNA is TGTGCCAGCAGCCTCAAGGGACAGGGAATTTCCGGGGCCAACGTCCTGACTTTC.

This clonotype was recorded a few times. V and J are TRBV4-1 and TRBJ1-5; D call uncertain. The CDR3 covers 17 residues. The germline V gene has CDR1 MGHRA and CDR2 YSYEKL. Trimming took 0 bases from V and 4 from J, leaving 16 bases between them. CDR3 coding DNA: TGCGCCAGCAGCCAAGATAGAAGGCAGGCTCCAAATCAGCCCCAGCATTTT. It is translated as CASSQDRRQAPNQPQHF.

The genes are TRBV6-6 and TRBJ2-7, with 8 bases matching TRBD1. The V segment lost 6 bases and the J segment 4 bases; nucleotides outside the gene matches: 8. The CDR3 length is 14 residues. CDR1 and CDR2 (germline): MNHNY, SVGAGI (reference sequence). DNA for the CDR3: TGTGCCAGCAGGTACACAGGGGGATCATACGAGCAGTACTTC. Protein product: CASRYTGGSYEQYF.

Only a few counts were recorded for this clonotype. This rearrangement joins TRBV21-1 to TRBJ2-5; the table's D call, TRBD2, has no DNA check behind it. TRBV21-1 is tagged as a pseudogene. The CDR3 contains 16 residues. The CDR3, as DNA: TGTGCCAGCAGCAAAGCGCACTTCCCTAGCTTGGAGACCCAGTACTTC. Encoded protein: CASSKAHFPSLETQYF.

This clonotype has just a few counts. As DNA, the CDR3 is TGTGCCAGCAGCCCACGGTACAGGGGAGATAATGGCTACACCTTC. Encoded protein: CASSPRYRGDNGYTF. The chain links TRBV5-5 to TRBJ1-2; TRBD1 matches 7 bases. With V trimmed by 4 bases and J by 6 bases, 12 bases remained unmatched. The germline gives CDR1 SGHKS, CDR2 YYEKEE (reference sequence). The CDR3 has 15 amino acids. The entire variable domain, with the rest obtained from reference TRBV5-5 and TRBJ1-2, is as follows: DAGVTQSPTHLIKTRGQQVTLRCSPISGHKSVSWYQQVLGQGPQFIFQYYEKEERGRGNFPDRFSARQFPNYSSELNVNALLLGDSALYLCASSPRYRGDNGYTFGSGTRLTVV.

The V call is TRBV24-1, the J call TRBJ2-7; TRBD1 might be the D (7 bases). The last part of the DNA fits TRBJ2-5 better; the J call may be wrong. CDR3 size: 15 residues. Germline V gene data show CDR1 as KGHDR and CDR2 as SFDVKD. In DNA, the CDR3 is TGTGCCACCAGTGATCCTGCAGGGGGGCGAGAGACCCAGTACTTC. It encodes CATSDPAGGRETQYF.

This clonotype was found a few times. In nucleotides, the CDR3 is TGTGCCAGCAGCAACACGGGACAGGGTGGGTACTTC. The encoded protein is CASSNTGQGGYF. The chain carries TRBV6-5 and TRBJ2-7; 9 bases align to TRBD1. V lost 6 bases and J lost 12; bases outside the gene matches: 9. The CDR3 contains 12 residues. Germline loops: CDR1 MNHEY, CDR2 SVGAGI.

The CDR3 protein is CASTGTMATEAFF. The DNA of the CDR3 is TGTGCCAGTACCGGGACTATGGCCACTGAAGCTTTCTTT. This sequence joins TRBV6-5 and TRBJ1-1, with D maybe TRBD1 (5 bases). Germline V gene lookup returns CDR1 MNHEY and CDR2 SVGAGI. V gave up 9 bases and J gave up 4 bases, with 15 bases separating them. The CDR3 length is 13 residues.

This clonotype has only a few counts. The chain links TRBV15 to TRBJ2-7; D is possibly TRBD1 (6 bases). Germline V CDR1 and CDR2: LNHNV, YYDKDF (reference sequence). CDR3 length: 12 amino acids. Trimming shortened V by 6 bases and J by 4 bases, and 10 bases separated the two germline ends. In DNA form, the CDR3 reads TGTGCCACCAGTCTCAGGGGATACGAGCAGTACTTC. This encodes CATSLRGYEQYF.

This clonotype was seen more than once but under ten times. The V gene is TRBV20-1, the J gene TRBJ2-7, with 8 bases fitting TRBD2. This CDR3 region has 14 residues. Germline CDR1 is DFQATT and CDR2 is SNEGSKA (reference sequence). CDR3 protein: CSAPPSGQSYEQYF. Written as DNA, the CDR3 is TGCAGCGCCCCCCCTAGCGGGCAATCCTACGAGCAGTACTTC.

The chain employs TRBV6-5 and TRBJ1-5, with no clear D. CDR1 and CDR2 (germline): MNHEY, SVGAGI. The V and J ends lost 5 bases and 2 bases respectively, with 10 bases between them. The CDR3 has 14 residues. CDR3: CASSAAVGNQPQHF. Written as DNA, the CDR3 is TGTGCCAGCAGTGCTGCCGTGGGCAATCAGCCCCAGCATTTT.

This clonotype came up a few times. The V call is TRBV29-1, the J call TRBJ2-7, with D maybe TRBD2 (6 bases). The germline V and J ends were trimmed by 5 bases and 3 bases, with 11 bases remaining between them. Germline V gene lookup returns CDR1 SQVTM and CDR2 ANQGSEA. The CDR3 loop spans 12 amino acids. The CDR3 DNA is TGCAGCGTTATAGCGGACCTCTACGAGCAGTACTTC. This sequence encodes CSVIADLYEQYF.

V usage is TRBV7-9 and J usage is TRBJ2-6, with 9 bases aligning to TRBD1. V was pared by 9 bases and J by 3 bases, with 6 bases of the junction left unmatched. Germline lookup yields CDR1 SEHNR and CDR2 FQNEAQ (reference sequence). This CDR3 has 15 amino acids. CDR3 amino acids: CARSTGGSGANVLTF. The CDR3 bases are TGTGCCAGGTCGACAGGGGGAAGTGGGGCCAACGTCCTGACTTTC.